Detailed here is one T cell receptor beta chain. The length of the CDR3 is 14 residues. The ends were cut back, 2 bases at V and 0 bases at J, with 8 bases in the middle. From germline, CDR1 is GTSNPN and CDR2 SVGIG (reference sequence). PCR employed 60 Vbeta and 13 Jbeta primers. The repertoire was sequenced with immunoSEQ multiplex PCR; TCRdb's copy has only in-frame clones and lacks some. Among 80,000 to 95,000 clones listed, less than 65% were seen once. The record originates from a study of cytomegalovirus exposure and HLA in healthy donors. As for the study in general: Sequencing of about 179 million T cells in an earlier analysis found around 100 million unique TCR beta sequences. Most donors, 70% to 85% of several hundred genotyped, fell in the Caucasian-associated ancestry cluster.

The J gene is TRBJ2-4, the V gene TRBV30; D possibly corresponds to TRBD2 (5 bases). This sequence originates from a woman aged 25 to 39 in good health and CMV-seronegative. Sequencing used PBMCs. This CDR3 reads CAWSSGVAKNIQYF. The CDR3 DNA reads TGTGCCTGGAGTAGCGGTGTAGCCAAAAACATTCAGTACTTC.